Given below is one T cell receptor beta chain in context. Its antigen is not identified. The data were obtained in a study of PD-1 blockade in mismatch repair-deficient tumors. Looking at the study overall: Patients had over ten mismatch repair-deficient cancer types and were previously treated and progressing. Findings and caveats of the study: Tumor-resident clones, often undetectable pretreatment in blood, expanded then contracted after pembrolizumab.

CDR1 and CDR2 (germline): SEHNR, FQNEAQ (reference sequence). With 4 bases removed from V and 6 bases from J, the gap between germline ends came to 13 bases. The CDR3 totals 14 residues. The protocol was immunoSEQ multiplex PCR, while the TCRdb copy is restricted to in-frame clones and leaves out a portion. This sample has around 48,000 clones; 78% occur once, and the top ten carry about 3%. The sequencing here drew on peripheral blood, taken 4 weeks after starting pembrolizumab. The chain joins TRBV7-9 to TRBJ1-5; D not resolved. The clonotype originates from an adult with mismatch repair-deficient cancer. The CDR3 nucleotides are TGTGCCAGCAGCTCAGACTTGGGAATTCAGCCCCAGCATTTT. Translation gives CASSSDLGIQPQHF. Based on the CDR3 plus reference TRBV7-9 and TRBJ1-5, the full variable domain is DTGVSQNPRHKITKRGQNVTFRCDPISEHNRLYWYRQTLGQGPEFLTYFQNEAQLEKSRLLSDRFSAERPKGSFSTLEIQRTEQGDSAMYLCASSSDLGIQPQHFGDGTRLSIL.